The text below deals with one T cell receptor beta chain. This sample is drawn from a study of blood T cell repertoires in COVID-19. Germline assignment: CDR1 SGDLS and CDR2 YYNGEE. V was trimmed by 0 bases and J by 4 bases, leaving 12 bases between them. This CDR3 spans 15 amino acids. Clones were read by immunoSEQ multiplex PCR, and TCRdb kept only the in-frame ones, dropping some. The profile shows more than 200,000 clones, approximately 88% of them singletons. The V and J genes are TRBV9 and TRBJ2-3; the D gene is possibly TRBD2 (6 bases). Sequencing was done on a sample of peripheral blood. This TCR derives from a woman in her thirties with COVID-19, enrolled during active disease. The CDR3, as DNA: TGTGCCAGCAGCGTAGCTGGCGGGAAATCAGATACGCAGTATTTT. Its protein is CASSVAGGKSDTQYF.